The rows below give T cell receptor beta chains drawn from one sample of a study of cytomegalovirus exposure and HLA in healthy donors. Produced via immunoSEQ multiplex PCR; TCRdb's table is partial and in-frame only. The sample contains some 120,000 clones, roughly 91% of which appear only once. Source material: PBMCs. These receptors were taken from a man aged 25-40 years in good health and CMV-seronegative. Both conserved end residues are trimmed from each CDR3. D genes are given only for firm matches. Part of the rows lack a size; the others show once, few, many or a class for expanded clones.

size: -; V: TRBV18; J: TRBJ1-2; D: TRBD1; CDR3: ASSSRQGAGGYT
size: -; V: TRBV4-3; J: TRBJ2-2; D: -; CDR3: ASSHSTGSLLNTGELF
size: -; V: TRBV4-2; J: TRBJ2-7; D: -; CDR3: ASSQVLQGLSYEQY
size: -; V: TRBV12-5; J: TRBJ2-6; D: -; CDR3: ASGSVDSGANVLT
size: -; V: TRBV6-5; J: TRBJ1-5; D: TRBD1; CDR3: ASSYTTGISNQPQH
size: once; V: TRBV10-2; J: TRBJ2-7; D: -; CDR3: ASSTGYEQY
size: -; V: TRBV6-1; J: TRBJ2-7; D: TRBD1; CDR3: ASGRLDRDEQY
size: -; V: TRBV5-6; J: TRBJ1-1; D: -; CDR3: ASSAAPDLNTEAF
size: few; V: TRBV7-9; J: TRBJ2-5; D: -; CDR3: ASSSDTQETQY
size: -; V: TRBV27; J: TRBJ1-5; D: TRBD1; CDR3: ASSLSPPRQGGRPQH
size: -; V: TRBV6-6; J: TRBJ1-2; D: TRBD1; CDR3: ASDREALGGYT
size: -; V: TRBV19; J: TRBJ2-1; D: TRBD2; CDR3: ASSIGPTGLAETYNEQF
size: -; V: TRBV9; J: TRBJ2-2; D: TRBD2; CDR3: ASSVAGGRNTGELF
size: -; V: TRBV9; J: TRBJ2-7; D: -; CDR3: ASSVGGVAYEQY
size: -; V: TRBV7-7; J: TRBJ2-5; D: TRBD2; CDR3: ASSTVGGKLETQY
size: once; V: TRBV4-3; J: TRBJ1-2; D: TRBD1; CDR3: ASSKYQGDYGYT